This T cell receptor beta chain stems from a study of beta chain features in type 1 diabetes. The study reverse transcribed the entire isolated RNA, so it sequenced expressed TCRB transcripts. TCRdb keeps only in-frame clones here, not all; method: immunoSEQ multiplex PCR. The sample records hundreds of thousands of clones, less than 9.5% being singletons. This CDR3 is built from 14 residues. Germline loops: CDR1 LGHNA, CDR2 YSLEER. V trimming: 3 bases; J trimming: 4 bases; junction bases outside the gene matches: 5. The sample holds a few counts of this clone. Material for sequencing was central memory CD4+ T cells from blood. The rearrangement uses TRBV4-3 and TRBJ1-1, with 7 bases that match TRBD1. The sequence came from a woman under 30 in good health. CDR3 region: CASSQPDRATEAFF. In DNA form, the CDR3 reads TGCGCCAGCAGCCAGCCTGACAGGGCCACTGAAGCTTTCTTT.